This T cell receptor beta chain was captured by sequencing in a study of blood T cells in healthy people across ages. The germline V gene encodes CDR1 MNHEY and CDR2 SVGAGI. Between the trimmed V and J ends, which lost 4 bases and 2 bases, there was a span of 14 bases. The CDR3 sequence is 15 residues long. This clonotype was counted a single time. Using a J-beta primer mix together with a sample-barcoded 5' primer, a second PCR was run for roughly 6 to 12 cycles. TCRdb reprocessed the 5' RACE reads via MiXCR and lists one record per CDR3 protein. The repertoire holds fewer than 1.5 million distinct CDR3 sequences, with 40% to 50% as singletons.

The rearrangement uses TRBV6-5 and TRBJ1-1, with D maybe TRBD1 (5 bases). The clonotype was recovered from a woman between 18 and 29 years old in good health. The sample consisted of blood. The DNA for the CDR3 is TGTGCCAGCAGTTCCCAACCAGGGATTAACACTGAAGCTTTCTTT. Translated, it gives CASSSQPGINTEAFF.